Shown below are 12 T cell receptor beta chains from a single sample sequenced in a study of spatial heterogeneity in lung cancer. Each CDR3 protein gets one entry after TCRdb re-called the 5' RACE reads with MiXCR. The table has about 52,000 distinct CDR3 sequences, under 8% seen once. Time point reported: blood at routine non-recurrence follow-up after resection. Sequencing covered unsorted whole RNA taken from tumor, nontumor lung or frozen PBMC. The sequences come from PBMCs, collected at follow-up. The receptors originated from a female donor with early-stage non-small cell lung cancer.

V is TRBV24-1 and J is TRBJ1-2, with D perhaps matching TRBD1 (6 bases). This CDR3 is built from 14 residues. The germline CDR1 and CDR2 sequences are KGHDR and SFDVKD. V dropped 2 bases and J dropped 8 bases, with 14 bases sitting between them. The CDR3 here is CATSDSTGTRGYTF. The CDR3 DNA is TGTGCCACCAGTGATTCAACAGGGACTCGGGGCTACACCTTC.

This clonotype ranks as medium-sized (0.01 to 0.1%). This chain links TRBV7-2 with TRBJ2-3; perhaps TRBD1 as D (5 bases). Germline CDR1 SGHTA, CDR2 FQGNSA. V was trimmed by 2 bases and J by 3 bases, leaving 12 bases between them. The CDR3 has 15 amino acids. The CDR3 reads CASSLRSQGTDTQYF. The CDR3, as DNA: TGTGCCAGCAGCTTAAGGTCCCAGGGAACAGATACGCAGTATTTT.

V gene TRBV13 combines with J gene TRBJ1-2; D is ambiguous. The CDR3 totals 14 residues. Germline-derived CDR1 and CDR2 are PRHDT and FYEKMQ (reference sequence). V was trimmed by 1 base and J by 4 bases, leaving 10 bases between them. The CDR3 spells CASSLAGSSYGYTF. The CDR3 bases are TGTGCCAGCAGCTTAGCGGGGTCCTCCTATGGCTACACCTTC.

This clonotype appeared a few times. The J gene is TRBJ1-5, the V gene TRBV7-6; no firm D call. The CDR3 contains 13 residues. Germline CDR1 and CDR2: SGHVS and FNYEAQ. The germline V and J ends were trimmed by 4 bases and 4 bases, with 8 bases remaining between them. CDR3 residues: CASSYGRNQPQHF. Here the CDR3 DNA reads TGTGCCAGCAGCTATGGACGTAATCAGCCCCAGCATTTT.

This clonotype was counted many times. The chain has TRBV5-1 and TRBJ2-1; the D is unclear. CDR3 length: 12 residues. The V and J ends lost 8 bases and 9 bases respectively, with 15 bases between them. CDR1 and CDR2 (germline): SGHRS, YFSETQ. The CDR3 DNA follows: TGCGCCAGTAATGTAGGCCATGGTGAGCAGTTCTTC. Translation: CASNVGHGEQFF.

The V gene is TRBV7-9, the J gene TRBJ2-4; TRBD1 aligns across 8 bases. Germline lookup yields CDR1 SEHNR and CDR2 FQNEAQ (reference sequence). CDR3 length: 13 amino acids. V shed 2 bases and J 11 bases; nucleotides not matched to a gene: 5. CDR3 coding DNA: TGTGCCAGCAGCTTAAGACAGGGGAGGTTTCAGTACTTC. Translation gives CASSLRQGRFQYF.

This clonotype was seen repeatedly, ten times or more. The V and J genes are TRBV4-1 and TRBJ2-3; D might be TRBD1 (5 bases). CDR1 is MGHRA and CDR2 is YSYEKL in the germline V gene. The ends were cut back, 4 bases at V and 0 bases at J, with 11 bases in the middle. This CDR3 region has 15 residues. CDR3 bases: TGCGCCAGCAGCCGGGTGGGGCAGAGCACAGATACGCAGTATTTT. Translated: CASSRVGQSTDTQYF.

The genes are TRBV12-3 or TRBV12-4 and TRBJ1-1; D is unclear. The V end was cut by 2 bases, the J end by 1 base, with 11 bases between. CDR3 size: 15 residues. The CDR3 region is CASSLSPGENTEAFF. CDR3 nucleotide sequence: TGTGCCAGCAGTTTAAGTCCCGGCGAGAACACTGAAGCTTTCTTT.

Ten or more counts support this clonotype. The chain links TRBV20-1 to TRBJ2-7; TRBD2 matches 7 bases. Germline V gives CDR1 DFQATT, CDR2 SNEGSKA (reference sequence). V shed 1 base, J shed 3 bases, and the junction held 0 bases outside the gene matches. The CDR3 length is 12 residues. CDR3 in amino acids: CSARGTSYEQYF. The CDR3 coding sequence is TGCAGTGCTAGAGGGACTAGCTACGAGCAGTACTTC.

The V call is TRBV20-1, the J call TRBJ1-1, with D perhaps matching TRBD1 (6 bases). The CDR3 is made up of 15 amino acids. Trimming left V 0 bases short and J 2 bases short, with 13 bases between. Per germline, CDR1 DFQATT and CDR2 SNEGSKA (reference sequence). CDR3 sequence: CSARDSGQINTEAFF. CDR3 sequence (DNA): TGCAGTGCTAGAGATTCGGGACAAATCAACACTGAAGCTTTCTTT.

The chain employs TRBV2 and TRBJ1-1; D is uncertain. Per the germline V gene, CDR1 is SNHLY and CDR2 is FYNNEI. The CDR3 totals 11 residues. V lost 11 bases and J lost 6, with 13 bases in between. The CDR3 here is CAREVSPEAFF. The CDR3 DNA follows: TGTGCCCGGGAGGTAAGCCCTGAAGCTTTCTTT. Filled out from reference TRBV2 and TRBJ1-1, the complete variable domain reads EPEVTQTPSHQVTQMGQEVILRCVPISNHLYFYWYRQILGQKVEFLVSFYNNEISEKSEIFDDQFSVERPDGSNFTLKIRSTKLEDSAMYFCAREVSPEAFFGQGTRLTVV.

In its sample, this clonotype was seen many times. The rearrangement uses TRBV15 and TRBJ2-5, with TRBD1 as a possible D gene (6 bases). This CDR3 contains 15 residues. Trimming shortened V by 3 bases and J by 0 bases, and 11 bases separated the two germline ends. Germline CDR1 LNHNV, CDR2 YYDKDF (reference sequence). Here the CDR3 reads CATSRDSSYQETQYF. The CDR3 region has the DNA TGTGCCACCAGCAGGGACAGTTCGTACCAAGAGACCCAGTACTTC.